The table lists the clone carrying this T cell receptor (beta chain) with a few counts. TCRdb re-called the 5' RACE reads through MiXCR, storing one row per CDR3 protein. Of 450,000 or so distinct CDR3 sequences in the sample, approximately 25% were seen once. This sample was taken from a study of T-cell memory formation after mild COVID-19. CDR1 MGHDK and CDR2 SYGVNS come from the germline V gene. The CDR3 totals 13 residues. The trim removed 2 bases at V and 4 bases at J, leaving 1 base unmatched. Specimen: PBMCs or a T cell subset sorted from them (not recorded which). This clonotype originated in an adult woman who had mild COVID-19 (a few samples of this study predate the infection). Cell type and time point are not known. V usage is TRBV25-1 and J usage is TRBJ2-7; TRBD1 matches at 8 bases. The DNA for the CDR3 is TGTGCCAGCAGTGAAACAGGGGGTTACGAGCAGTACTTC. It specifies CASSETGGYEQYF.